Below, 20 T cell receptor beta chains from the same sample are listed, as sequenced in a study of beta chain features in type 1 diabetes. Every isolated RNA sample was fully reverse transcribed, so sequencing captured expressed TCRB transcripts. Clones were read by immunoSEQ multiplex PCR, and TCRdb kept only the in-frame ones, dropping some. The top ten hold over 2% of the sample, which has more than 100,000 clones, about 17% seen once. Their cognate antigens are unknown. Study observations and caveats: In all four CD4+ subsets, TCRB CDR3 length was significantly, moderately reduced in type 1 diabetes.

The source material was central memory CD4+ T cells from blood. Every receptor here comes from a man aged 30 to 45 with type 1 diabetes.

CDR3 loop: CASSYSTPSNQPQHF. The CDR3 nucleotides are TGTGCCAGCAGTTACTCGACGCCTAGCAATCAGCCCCAGCATTTT. This chain joins TRBV6-5 and TRBJ1-5; D unclear. V shed 0 bases and J shed 0 bases, with 6 bases lying between them. The CDR3 spans 15 residues. Germline V gene lookup returns CDR1 MNHEY and CDR2 SVGAGI.

This clone came up a few times. The V gene is TRBV6-1, the J gene TRBJ2-2; D is perhaps TRBD1 (6 bases). V lost 7 bases and J 6 bases, leaving 9 bases between the germline ends. The CDR3 is made up of 12 amino acids. CDR1 and CDR2 from the germline V gene are MNHNS and SASEGT. The CDR3 sequence is CASIQGAGELFF. CDR3 DNA sequence: TGTGCCAGCATACAGGGAGCCGGGGAGCTGTTTTTT.

The gene calls are TRBV29-1 and TRBJ1-4; D might be TRBD1 (5 bases). The V end lost 7 bases, the J end lost 6 bases, and 15 bases lay between the germline ends. This CDR3 is built from 13 residues. The germline V gene encodes CDR1 SQVTM and CDR2 ANQGSEA. The CDR3 here is CSAQKLGDEKLFF. The CDR3 nucleotides are TGCAGCGCACAAAAACTAGGGGATGAAAAACTGTTTTTT.

J is TRBJ2-3 and V is TRBV29-1; D not certain. Germline V gene sequence: CDR1 SQVTM, CDR2 ANQGSEA. V lost 8 bases, J lost 0 bases, and 18 bases lay in between. The length of the CDR3 is 15 residues. CDR3 coding DNA: TGCAGCTACACTGGCGGCGGATTTAGCACAGATACGCAGTATTTT. It is translated as CSYTGGGFSTDTQYF.

This chain joins TRBV11-2 and TRBJ2-7; weak D call: TRBD2 (6 bases). Germline V gives CDR1 SGHAT, CDR2 FQNNGV. The CDR3 loop spans 16 amino acids. The V end lost 3 bases, the J end lost 0 bases, and 15 bases lay between the germline ends. The chain's CDR3 is CASSFTTGGSSYEQYF. The CDR3 DNA is TGTGCCAGCAGCTTCACAACTGGGGGGTCCTCCTACGAGCAGTACTTC.

The sample holds a few counts of this clone. V gene TRBV5-1 combines with J gene TRBJ1-5; 8 positions agree with TRBD1. The V and J ends lost 2 bases and 7 bases, in that order; junction bases with no gene match: 2. The CDR3 length is 13 residues. CDR1 and CDR2 from the germline V gene are SGHRS and YFSETQ. CDR3 sequence reads: CASSFGQGQPQHF. As DNA, the CDR3 is TGCGCCAGCAGCTTTGGACAGGGACAGCCCCAGCATTTT.

The rearrangement joins TRBV29-1 to TRBJ1-5; maybe TRBD1 (5 bases). The V gene's germline CDR1 is SQVTM and CDR2 ANQGSEA. With 4 bases removed from V and 7 bases from J, the gap between germline ends came to 14 bases. The CDR3 totals 13 residues. DNA for the CDR3: TGCAGCGTTGGTCCAGGGCTTGGACAGCCCCAGCATTTT. Its translation: CSVGPGLGQPQHF. Together with reference TRBV29-1 and TRBJ1-5, the CDR3 gives the full variable domain: SAVISQKPSRDICQRGTSLTIQCQVDSQVTMMFWYRQQPGQSLTLIATANQGSEATYESGFVIDKFPISRPNLTFSTLTVSNMSPEDSSIYLCSVGPGLGQPQHFGDGTRLSIL.

This clone was observed a few times. The chain employs TRBV2 and TRBJ1-6; D ambiguous. This CDR3 has 12 amino acids. Looked up from germline, CDR1 is SNHLY and CDR2 is FYNNEI. The germline V and J ends were trimmed by 2 bases and 10 bases, with 6 bases remaining between them. CDR3 amino acids: CASSETLSPLHF. The CDR3 region has the DNA TGTGCCAGCAGTGAAACACTATCACCCCTCCACTTT.

This clone has a handful of counts. The chain couples TRBV18 to TRBJ1-4, with D maybe TRBD1 (5 bases). From germline, CDR1 is KGHSH and CDR2 LQKENI. The V and J ends lost 2 bases and 8 bases respectively, with 12 bases between them. This CDR3 comprises 14 residues. Here the CDR3 DNA reads TGTGCCAGCTCACCAACATTTCAGGGCGAAAAACTGTTTTTT. This gives the protein CASSPTFQGEKLFF.

This clone was picked up many times. The chain uses TRBV4-2 and TRBJ1-6; 8 nucleotides match TRBD1. The CDR3 extends over 16 amino acids. CDR1 is LGHNA and CDR2 is YNFKEQ in the germline V gene. V shed 0 bases and J 8 bases; nucleotides not matched to a gene: 6. The CDR3 is CASSQDWPGGYSPLHF. The CDR3 DNA reads as TGTGCCAGCAGCCAAGATTGGCCAGGGGGCTATTCACCCCTCCACTTT.

Only a few counts were recorded for this clone. The chain recombines TRBV7-2 with TRBJ2-5; D may correspond to TRBD1 or TRBD2 (5 bases each). The germline V gene has CDR1 SGHTA and CDR2 FQGNSA. Trimming pared 5 bases from V and 0 bases from J, leaving 10 bases between. This CDR3 is 14 amino acids long. The CDR3 nucleotides are TGTGCCAGCAGCCTACCGGGACACCAAGAGACCCAGTACTTC. Residues: CASSLPGHQETQYF.

This clone occurred a few times. The chain is built from TRBV6-1 and TRBJ2-7; 7 bases fit TRBD1. CDR3 length: 15 residues. V lost 5 bases to trimming and J lost 2 bases; unmatched junction nucleotides: 9. Germline V gene data show CDR1 as MNHNS and CDR2 as SASEGT. The CDR3 protein is CASSSPRGNTYEQYF. CDR3 DNA sequence: TGTGCCAGCAGTTCCCCCAGGGGGAATACCTACGAGCAGTACTTC.

V gene TRBV5-6 combines with J gene TRBJ2-3; no firm D call. V was clipped by 0 bases and J by 0 bases, with 8 bases between them. This CDR3 spans 15 amino acids. Germline-derived CDR1 and CDR2 are SGHDT and YYEEEE. CDR3 sequence (DNA): TGTGCCAGCAGCTTGGTTCTCAGTAGCACAGATACGCAGTATTTT. This codes for CASSLVLSSTDTQYF.

This clone was observed a few times. DNA of the CDR3: TGTGCCAGCAGTTCCCCGACAGGGAACTATGGCTACACCTTC. Its protein product is CASSSPTGNYGYTF. The gene calls are TRBV6-6 and TRBJ1-2; TRBD1 matches at 7 bases. Germline values: CDR1 MNHNY, CDR2 SVGAGI (reference sequence). Trimming at V came to 4 bases and at J to 2 bases, leaving 4 bases not matched to a gene. The CDR3 has 14 residues.

This clone was detected only a few times. V usage is TRBV7-2 and J usage is TRBJ2-5; no clear D gene. The CDR3 is 12 amino acids. Germline assignment: CDR1 SGHTA and CDR2 FQGNSA. Trimming removed 5 bases from V and 7 bases from J, with 11 bases in between. The CDR3 nucleotides read TGTGCCAGCAGCCCAACATCGGGGACCCAGTACTTC. Its translation: CASSPTSGTQYF.

This clone turned up a few times. This chain uses TRBV6-6 with TRBJ2-5; D is undetermined. CDR3 length: 14 residues. Trimming removed 2 bases from V and 2 bases from J, with 9 bases in between. CDR1 and CDR2 from the germline V gene are MNHNY and SVGAGI (reference sequence). In DNA form, the CDR3 reads TGTGCCAGCAGTTACGGGATGGGGCAAGAGACCCAGTACTTC. Amino acids: CASSYGMGQETQYF.

The chain uses TRBV10-3 and TRBJ2-3; TRBD2 matches 7 bases. This CDR3 has 15 amino acids. V trimming: 3 bases; J trimming: 1 base; junction bases outside the gene matches: 4. Germline values: CDR1 ENHRY, CDR2 SYGVKD. The CDR3 reads CAISDIAGGTDTQYF. CDR3 coding DNA: TGTGCCATCAGTGACATCGCGGGGGGCACAGATACGCAGTATTTT.

This clone was seen a handful of times. This chain links TRBV5-1 with TRBJ2-7; D unresolved. Germline CDR1 reads SGHRS; CDR2 reads YFSETQ. The CDR3 consists of 13 residues. Deletions cut 0 bases from V and 6 bases from J, with 10 bases between. The CDR3: CASSLGVQSEQYF. The CDR3 bases are TGCGCCAGCAGCTTGGGGGTCCAGAGCGAGCAGTACTTC. The whole variable domain, remainder taken from reference TRBV5-1 and TRBJ2-7, is KAGVTQTPRYLIKTRGQQVTLSCSPISGHRSVSWYQQTPGQGLQFLFEYFSETQRNKGNFPGRFSGRQFSNSRSEMNVSTLELGDSALYLCASSLGVQSEQYFGPGTRLTVT.

The chain couples TRBV4-3 to TRBJ1-4; D possibly corresponds to TRBD1 (5 bases). The CDR3 sequence is 15 residues long. Trimming stripped 7 bases from V and 8 bases from J, with 20 bases between. Looked up from germline, CDR1 is LGHNA and CDR2 is YSLEER. DNA of the CDR3: TGCGCCAGCAAGGGGACCCAGGGAGGAAAGGAAAAACTGTTTTTT. Amino acids: CASKGTQGGKEKLFF.

This clone was seen a handful of times. The J gene is TRBJ2-2, the V gene TRBV6-1; either TRBD1 or TRBD2 may supply D (5 bases each). V lost 3 bases, J lost 4 bases, and 18 bases lay in between. Germline CDR1 reads MNHNS; CDR2 reads SASEGT. The CDR3 covers 17 residues. The chain's CDR3 is CASSDYSPRDRTGELFF. CDR3 DNA sequence: TGTGCCAGCAGTGACTACTCACCCCGGGACCGCACCGGGGAGCTGTTTTTT.